A selection of T cell receptor beta chains follows, all from one sample in a study of T cells in Graves' hyperthyroidism and ophthalmopathy. TCRdb re-derived calls from the multiplex PCR reads in MiXCR, one entry per CDR3 protein. This table holds approximately 720,000 distinct CDR3 sequences, approximately 19% found once. The sequenced sample was blood. These receptors all come from a woman between 45 and 60 years old with Graves' hyperthyroidism that later progressed to Graves' ophthalmopathy. CDR3s include the opening cysteine and the closing phenylalanine or tryptophan. D genes are given only for firm matches. Expanded clones are given a class, and other clones once, few, many or no size at all.

J	D	size	V	DNA	CDR3
TRBJ2-6	.	few	TRBV7-9	TGTGCCAGCAGCTTAGTCAGTCCCGGGGCCAACGTCCTGACTTTC	CASSLVSPGANVLTF
TRBJ1-4	.	.	TRBV28	TGTGCCAGCAGTTTAGCACGGAAGAAGGGTGAAAAACTGTTTTTT	CASSLARKKGEKLFF
TRBJ2-1	TRBD2	many	TRBV7-9	TGTGCCAGCAGAACAGATCGGCTAGCGGGCGTCTACAATGAGCAGTTCTTC	CASRTDRLAGVYNEQFF
TRBJ2-2	.	.	TRBV5-4	TGTGCCAGCAGCTTCAGGGGAGCCGGGGAGCTGTTTTTT	CASSFRGAGELFF
TRBJ2-7	.	.	TRBV6-1	TGTGCCAGCAGTCCATCGATTAGCGTTTCCTACGAGCAGTACTTC	CASSPSISVSYEQYF
TRBJ1-1	.	.	TRBV4-1	TGCGCCAGCAGCCAAGATCGGCGGGAAACTGAAGCTTTCTTT	CASSQDRRETEAFF
TRBJ2-3	.	few	TRBV6-1	TGTGCCAGCAGCCCAGGGGACGATACGCAGTATTTT	CASSPGDDTQYF
TRBJ2-3	TRBD1	.	TRBV6-5	TGTGCCAGCAGCCTAACAGAGGGACAGCTTCGCACAGATACGCAGTATTTT	CASSLTEGQLRTDTQYF
TRBJ2-7	TRBD1	.	TRBV19	TGTGCCAGTAGTATAGACCGGGACAGGGCCGAGCAGTACTTC	CASSIDRDRAEQYF
TRBJ1-1	TRBD1	many	TRBV18	TGTGCCAGCTCACCAGCACAGGGGGCGAGTTCTGAAGCTTTCTTT	CASSPAQGASSEAFF
TRBJ2-7	TRBD1	few	TRBV9	TGTGCCAGCAGCCCCGGGACAGGGTGGTACGAGCAGTACTTC	CASSPGTGWYEQYF
TRBJ1-5	TRBD1	many	TRBV18	TGTGCCACCCGAGGATCGGGGACAGCTAGCAATCAGCCCCAGCATTTT	CATRGSGTASNQPQHF
TRBJ2-5	.	many	TRBV3-1	TGTGCCAGCAGCCAGGACGTGGAGATGGAGACCCAGTACTTC	CASSQDVEMETQYF
TRBJ1-6	.	few	TRBV20-1	TGCAGTGCTAGAGATCTCGGGGCGGGAAGGAATTCACCCCTCCACTTT	CSARDLGAGRNSPLHF
TRBJ1-1	.	many	TRBV30	TGTGCCTGGGGCTTGGGGCGGAACACTGAAGCTTTCTTT	CAWGLGRNTEAFF
TRBJ1-5	.	.	TRBV19	TGTGCCAGCGAACCCCGGGCCGATACCCAGCCCCAGCATTTT	CASEPRADTQPQHF
TRBJ2-5	TRBD2	few	TRBV4-2	TGTGCCAGCAGCCAATCCCCTCCGGGAGGGGAGGTGAAGACCCAGTACTTC	CASSQSPPGGEVKTQYF
TRBJ1-1	.	many	TRBV6-5	TGTGCCAGCAGTTACGGACGCCCCATGAACACTGAAGCTTTCTTT	CASSYGRPMNTEAFF
TRBJ2-1	.	few	TRBV7-9	TGTGCCAGCAGCTTCTTGCAGGATTACAATGAGCAGTTCTTC	CASSFLQDYNEQFF
TRBJ2-1	.	.	TRBV20-1	TGCAGTGCCCGAACCCTCAATAGGGGAAGTTCCTACAATGAGCAGTTCTTC	CSARTLNRGSSYNEQFF
TRBJ1-3	.	.	TRBV6-1	TGTGCCAGCAGCGTCGGCAACGGAAACACCATATATTTT	CASSVGNGNTIYF
TRBJ2-6	.	.	TRBV20-1	TGCAGTGCTAGAGATCTCGTCGGAGCAGCTGGGGCCAACGTCCTGACTTTC	CSARDLVGAAGANVLTF
TRBJ2-7	.	many	TRBV9	TGTGCCAGCAGCGCCGCCGACGGCTCCTACGAGCAGTACTTC	CASSAADGSYEQYF
TRBJ1-2	.	.	TRBV6-1	TGTGCCAGCAGCGCCGGGCGGGGGGGCTATGGCTACACCTTC	CASSAGRGGYGYTF
TRBJ2-3	TRBD2	.	TRBV10-1	TGCGCCAGCGGCGCCCCGGGACTAGCGGGGGAGGTGGACACGCAGTATTTT	CASGAPGLAGEVDTQYF
TRBJ1-6	TRBD1	few	TRBV7-9	TGTGCCAGCAGCAAAGGGACAGGGGGATCTCATAATTCACCCCTCCACTTT	CASSKGTGGSHNSPLHF
TRBJ1-2	.	many	TRBV2	TGTGCCAGCAGTCTTAAGGATCCGAATGGCTACACCTTC	CASSLKDPNGYTF
TRBJ2-3	.	many	TRBV5-5	TGTGCCAGCAGCTTTCAGCGGGCTCGCACAGATACGCAGTATTTT	CASSFQRARTDTQYF
TRBJ1-1	TRBD1	many	TRBV6-1	TGTGCCAGCCTCCAGGGGGAGGGGGCTTTAAACACTGAAGCTTTCTTT	CASLQGEGALNTEAFF
TRBJ1-1	.	many	TRBV6-5	TGTGCCAGCCAGGAGGGGCAGGTGAACACTGAAGCTTTCTTT	CASQEGQVNTEAFF
TRBJ1-5	TRBD1	.	TRBV29-1	TGCAGCGTTGAAGAATCCGGGACAGGGGTTCAGCCCCAGCATTTT	CSVEESGTGVQPQHF
TRBJ2-7	TRBD2	.	TRBV12-3/TRBV12-4	TGTGCCAGCAGTTTAAAGACTAGCGGGGACTACGAGCAGTACTTC	CASSLKTSGDYEQYF
TRBJ1-3	TRBD1	.	TRBV7-2	TGTGCCAGCAGCTTAAGACAGGGTAACACCATATATTTT	CASSLRQGNTIYF
TRBJ1-1	.	.	TRBV3-1	TGTGCCAGCAGCCCGTGGCTGGAGGTGAACACTGAAGCTTTCTTT	CASSPWLEVNTEAFF
TRBJ1-6	.	.	TRBV6-6	TGTGCCAGCAGTTACTCGAGGACAGCGGGGTATAATTCACCCCTCCACTTT	CASSYSRTAGYNSPLHF
TRBJ2-5	TRBD1	many	TRBV20-1	TGCAGTCCTCCTCTTTCGACAGGGGAAGGAGAGACCCAGTACTTC	CSPPLSTGEGETQYF
TRBJ2-1	.	few	TRBV9	TGTGCCAGCAGCGGTAGGGGAGGGGGCTCCTACAATGAGCAGTTCTTC	CASSGRGGGSYNEQFF
TRBJ2-1	.	many	TRBV5-1	TGCGCCAGCAGCCAGACCGGGGCCAGGAATCACAATGAGCAGTTCTTC	CASSQTGARNHNEQFF
TRBJ1-1	.	many	TRBV20-1	TGCAGTGCTATAGTCTCTGAAGCTTTCTTT	CSAIVSEAFF
TRBJ2-2	.	.	TRBV12-3/TRBV12-4	TGTGCCAGCAGTTCGGACTTCAATGGGGAGCTGTTTTTT	CASSSDFNGELFF
TRBJ1-1	.	few	TRBV29-1	TGCAGCGTAACCGGGACACCGAACACTGAAGCTTTCTTT	CSVTGTPNTEAFF